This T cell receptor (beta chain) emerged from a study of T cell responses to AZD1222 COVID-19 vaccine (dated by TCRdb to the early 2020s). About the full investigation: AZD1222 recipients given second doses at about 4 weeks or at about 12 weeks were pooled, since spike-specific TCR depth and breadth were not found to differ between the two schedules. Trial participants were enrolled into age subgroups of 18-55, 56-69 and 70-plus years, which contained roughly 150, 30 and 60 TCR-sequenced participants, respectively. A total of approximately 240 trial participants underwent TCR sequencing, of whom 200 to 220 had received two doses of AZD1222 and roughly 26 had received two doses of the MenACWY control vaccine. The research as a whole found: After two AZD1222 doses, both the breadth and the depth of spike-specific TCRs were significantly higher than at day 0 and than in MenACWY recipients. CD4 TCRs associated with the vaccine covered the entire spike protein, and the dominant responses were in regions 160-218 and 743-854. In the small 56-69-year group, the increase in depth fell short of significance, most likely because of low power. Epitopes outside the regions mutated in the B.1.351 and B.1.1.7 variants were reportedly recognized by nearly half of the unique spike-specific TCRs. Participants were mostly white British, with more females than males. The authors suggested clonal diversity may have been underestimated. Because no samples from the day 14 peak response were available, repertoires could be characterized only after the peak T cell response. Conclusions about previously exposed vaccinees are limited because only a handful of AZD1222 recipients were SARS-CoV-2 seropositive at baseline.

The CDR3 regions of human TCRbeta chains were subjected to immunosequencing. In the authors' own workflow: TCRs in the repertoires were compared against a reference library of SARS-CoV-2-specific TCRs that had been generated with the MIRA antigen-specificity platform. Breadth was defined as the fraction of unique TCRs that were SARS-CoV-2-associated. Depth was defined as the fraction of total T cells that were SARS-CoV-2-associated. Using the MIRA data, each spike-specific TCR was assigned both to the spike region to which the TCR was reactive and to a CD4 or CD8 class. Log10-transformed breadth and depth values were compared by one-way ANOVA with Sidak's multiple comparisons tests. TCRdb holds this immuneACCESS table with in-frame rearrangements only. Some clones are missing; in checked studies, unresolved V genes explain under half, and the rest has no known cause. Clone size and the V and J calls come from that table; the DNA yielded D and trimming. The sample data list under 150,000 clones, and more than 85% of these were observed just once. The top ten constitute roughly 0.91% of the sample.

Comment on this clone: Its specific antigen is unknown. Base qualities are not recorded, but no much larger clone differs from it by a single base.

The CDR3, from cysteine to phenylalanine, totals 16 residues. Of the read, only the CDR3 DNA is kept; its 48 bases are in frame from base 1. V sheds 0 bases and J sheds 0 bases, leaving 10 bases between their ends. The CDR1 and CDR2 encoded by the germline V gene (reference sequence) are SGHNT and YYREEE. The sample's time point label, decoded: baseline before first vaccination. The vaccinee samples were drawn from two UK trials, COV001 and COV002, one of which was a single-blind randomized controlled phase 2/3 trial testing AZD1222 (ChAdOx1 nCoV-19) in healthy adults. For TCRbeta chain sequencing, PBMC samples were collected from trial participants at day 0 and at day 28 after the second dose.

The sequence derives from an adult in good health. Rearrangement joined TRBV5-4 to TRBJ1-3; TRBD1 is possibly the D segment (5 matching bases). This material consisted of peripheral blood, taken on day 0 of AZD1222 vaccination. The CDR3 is CASSLAGAFSGNTIYF. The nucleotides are TGTGCCAGCAGCTTGGCCGGGGCCTTCTCTGGAAACACCATATATTTT.